This TCR beta chain was sequenced in a study of beta chain features in type 1 diabetes. General study points: Patients showed naive, central memory and Treg TCRB repertoires that appeared more similar than those of healthy donors. Amplification by PCR could prefer shorter templates, with the same effect in patients and controls. The study left unresolved whether HLA type influences TCRB rearrangement.

V was shortened by 0 bases and J by 3 bases, with 8 bases between the two germline ends. Per germline, CDR1 LGHNA and CDR2 YSLEER. The CDR3 totals 15 residues. Each sorted fraction was over 95% pure. The authors reverse transcribed all of the isolated RNA, so sequencing captured expressed TCRB transcripts. Produced via immunoSEQ multiplex PCR; TCRdb's table is partial and in-frame only. This table has roughly 500,000 clones, 25% to 35% appearing once. Of note for this clone: Its antigen is undetermined.

The chain uses TRBV4-3 and TRBJ2-2; D not certain. Source material: naive CD4+ T cells from blood. The clonotype comes from a man between 18 and 29 years old in good health. The CDR3 loop is CASSQDPEYTGELFF. CDR3 nucleotide sequence: TGCGCCAGCAGCCAAGATCCAGAATACACCGGGGAGCTGTTTTTT.